The clone carrying this TCR beta chain was counted a few times. In the original analysis: A classifier for distant metastasis in papillary thyroid cancer was constructed using CDR3 differences observed across clinicopathological groups. TCRdb re-clonotyped the PCR reads via MiXCR. The authors' filters were not applied to this entry. The top ten clones hold about 9% of a sample with about 18,000 clones, less than 40% of them seen once. These data belong to a study of metastatic and nonmetastatic thyroid tumors. Study background: Where malignant and benign thyroid patients were concerned, repertoires were compared across blood and tumor or nodule tissue.

Germline V lookup: CDR1 MNHEY, CDR2 SMNVEV (reference sequence). J lost 7 bases, V lost 3 bases, and 15 bases had no gene match. There are 16 residues in the CDR3. Patients were all untreated before their thyroid surgery. The clonotype comes from a male donor with papillary thyroid cancer or a benign thyroid nodule (not recorded which). Some clones in this sample may be carry-over from other donors' samples. This sequence joins TRBV27 and TRBJ2-7; 7 nucleotides line up with TRBD2. Sequencing was carried out using tumor tissue. This CDR3 is CASSFHPRRGTWEQYF. CDR3 DNA: TGTGCCAGCAGTTTTCACCCCCGGCGGGGGACCTGGGAGCAGTACTTC.